This passage covers 23 T cell receptor beta chains from one sample sequenced in a study of molecular identifiers for immune sequencing clone quantification. TCRdb independently ran MiXCR on the PCR reads; one entry per CDR3 protein. Of roughly 300,000 distinct CDR3 sequences detected, roughly 24% appear once; the ten largest clones hold about 0.74%. Specimen: naive CD8+ T cells from blood, with Jurkat cell RNA spiked in. The subset is: FACS-sorted CD8+CD4-CCR7+CD45RA+ naive T cells. The receptors shown here come from a human donor in good health. Some libraries in this study had Jurkat cell RNA spiked in.

This clonotype appeared a few times. CDR3 amino acids: CASNAGTATYEQYF. The CDR3 coding sequence is TGTGCCAGCAACGCCGGGACAGCAACCTACGAGCAGTACTTC. The chain has TRBV9 and TRBJ2-7; 7 nucleotides match TRBD1. With V trimmed by 6 bases and J by 2 bases, 8 bases remained unmatched. Per germline, CDR1 SGDLS and CDR2 YYNGEE. The CDR3 contains 14 residues. Looking up the rest from reference TRBV9 and TRBJ2-7 gives the full variable domain: DSGVTQTPKHLITATGQRVTLRCSPRSGDLSVYWYQQSLDQGLQFLIQYYNGEERAKGNILERFSAQQFPDLHSELNLSSLELGDSALYFCASNAGTATYEQYFGPGTRLTVT.

This clonotype was seen many times. The gene calls are TRBV7-3 and TRBJ2-2, with TRBD1 identical over 9 bases. CDR3 size: 14 residues. After removal of 3 bases from V and 5 bases from J, the junction contained 1 base not matched to a gene. CDR1 is SGHTA, CDR2 FQGTGA, per germline. In DNA form, the CDR3 reads TGTGCCAGCAGCTTGGGACAGGGAACCGGGGAGCTGTTTTTT. Its protein product is CASSLGQGTGELFF.

This clonotype was seen a few times. V gene TRBV30 combines with J gene TRBJ1-3, with unresolved D. Deletions cut 2 bases from V and 2 bases from J, with 10 bases between. Germline V CDR1 and CDR2: GTSNPN, SVGIG (reference sequence). CDR3 length: 14 residues. The CDR3: CAWSWGAAGNTIYF. The CDR3 nucleotides are TGTGCCTGGAGTTGGGGAGCGGCTGGAAACACCATATATTTT. The complete variable domain, with remaining parts taken from reference TRBV30 and TRBJ1-3, reads SQTIHQWPATLVQPVGSPLSLECTVEGTSNPNLYWYRQAAGRGLQLLFYSVGIGQISSEVPQNLSASRPQDRQFILSSKKLLLSDSGFYLCAWSWGAAGNTIYFGEGSWLTVV.

This clonotype has ten or more counts. The chain couples TRBV7-9 to TRBJ1-4, with D tentatively TRBD1 (6 bases). V lost 4 bases and J 8 bases, leaving 17 bases between the germline ends. Germline loops: CDR1 SEHNR, CDR2 FQNEAQ (reference sequence). The CDR3 spans 15 residues. The CDR3 sequence: CASSSQDRSEEKLFF. CDR3 DNA sequence: TGTGCCAGCAGCTCCCAAGACAGGTCCGAAGAAAAACTGTTTTTT. The variable domain in full, with the rest retrieved from reference TRBV7-9 and TRBJ1-4, is DTGVSQNPRHKITKRGQNVTFRCDPISEHNRLYWYRQTLGQGPEFLTYFQNEAQLEKSRLLSDRFSAERPKGSFSTLEIQRTEQGDSAMYLCASSSQDRSEEKLFFGSGTQLSVL.

This clonotype was seen only a few times. The CDR3 protein is CSARVSSGIAYEQYF. CDR3 DNA: TGCAGTGCTAGAGTTTCATCGGGGATCGCCTACGAGCAGTACTTC. This rearrangement joins TRBV20-1 to TRBJ2-7; TRBD2 might be the D (5 bases). V gave up 1 base and J gave up 2 bases, with 15 bases separating them. Germline CDR1 is DFQATT and CDR2 is SNEGSKA (reference sequence). The CDR3 extends over 15 amino acids.

This clonotype appeared many times. The CDR3 protein is CASSSTPIPGPKNIQYF. The CDR3 coding sequence is TGTGCCAGCAGCTCAACCCCCATCCCGGGGCCAAAAAACATTCAGTACTTC. The V gene is TRBV7-6, the J gene TRBJ2-4; either TRBD1 or TRBD2 may fit D (5 bases each). V lost 4 bases and J 4 bases, leaving 20 bases between the germline ends. This CDR3 region has 17 residues. Germline V gene sequence: CDR1 SGHVS, CDR2 FNYEAQ.

The count of this clonotype is one. A read error may explain this, as a much larger clone is one base away. V and J are TRBV13 and TRBJ2-6, with D possibly being TRBD1 (5 bases). The CDR3 length is 15 residues. From germline, CDR1 is PRHDT and CDR2 FYEKMQ (reference sequence). The CDR3 protein is CASSLAVAGANVLPF. CDR3 coding DNA: TGTGCCAGCAGCTTAGCGGTAGCTGGGGCCAACGTCCTGCCTTTC.

About this clonotype: This may arise from a read error, as a much more abundant clone is one base away. The chain links TRBV25-1 to TRBJ2-7; 7 nucleotides agree with TRBD1. CDR3 length: 13 residues. Per germline, CDR1 MGHDK and CDR2 SYGVNS. V shed 4 bases and J 6 bases; nucleotides not matched to a gene: 6. The CDR3 here is CASSAGGVCEQYF. DNA of the CDR3: TGTGCCAGCAGTGCAGGGGGAGTTTGCGAGCAGTACTTC.

The chain combines TRBV7-9 with TRBJ1-2, with D possibly being TRBD1 (6 bases). Per the germline V gene, CDR1 is SEHNR and CDR2 is FQNEAQ (reference sequence). The V end was cut by 1 base, the J end by 2 bases, with 11 bases between. The CDR3 extends over 15 amino acids. CDR3 region: CASSLVGQLNYGYTF. CDR3 DNA sequence: TGTGCCAGCAGCTTAGTAGGACAGTTAAACTATGGCTACACCTTC. The whole variable domain, remainder taken from reference TRBV7-9 and TRBJ1-2, is DTGVSQNPRHKITKRGQNVTFRCDPISEHNRLYWYRQTLGQGPEFLTYFQNEAQLEKSRLLSDRFSAERPKGSFSTLEIQRTEQGDSAMYLCASSLVGQLNYGYTFGSGTRLTVV.

A note on this clonotype: A read error may be the cause here, since a much bigger clone is one base away. V is TRBV5-6 and J is TRBJ1-6, with a tentative D call TRBD1 (5 bases). The germline V and J ends were trimmed by 4 bases and 9 bases, with 14 bases remaining between them. This CDR3 comprises 14 residues. From germline, CDR1 is SGHDT and CDR2 YYEEEE. Written as DNA, the CDR3 is TGTGCCAGCAGCCCGGACGGGGGAGGTTCACCCCTCCACTTT. It is translated as CASSPDGGGSPLHF.

This clonotype was picked up a small number of times. V gene TRBV27 combines with J gene TRBJ2-2; 9 bases agree with TRBD2. The CDR3 has 16 amino acids. Germline trimming cut 5 bases from V and 0 bases from J; bases unmatched to any gene: 4. Germline values: CDR1 MNHEY, CDR2 SMNVEV (reference sequence). The CDR3 coding sequence is TGTGCCAGCAGTATCTTAGCGGGGGCGAACACCGGGGAGCTGTTTTTT. Protein sequence: CASSILAGANTGELFF.

The rearrangement uses TRBV12-3 or TRBV12-4 and TRBJ2-7, with D perhaps TRBD2 (6 bases). V lost 6 bases, J lost 4 bases, and 19 bases lay in between. The CDR3 is 15 amino acids. CDR3 protein: CASRKYSGFPYEQYF. CDR3 DNA sequence: TGTGCCAGCAGAAAATATAGCGGTTTCCCGTACGAGCAGTACTTC.

The V and J genes are TRBV5-1 and TRBJ2-3; TRBD2 matches at 7 bases. This CDR3 region has 15 residues. Per the germline V gene, CDR1 is SGHRS and CDR2 is YFSETQ. V lost 4 bases and J lost 3; bases outside the gene matches: 8. The CDR3: CASSTTSFATDTQYF. The DNA of the CDR3 is TGCGCCAGCAGCACGACTAGCTTTGCGACAGATACGCAGTATTTT.

The table lists this clonotype with many counts. The V and J genes are TRBV5-1 and TRBJ2-5; D gene uncertain. Trimming stripped 0 bases from V and 1 base from J, with 7 bases between. Germline values: CDR1 SGHRS, CDR2 YFSETQ. The CDR3 sequence is 14 residues long. The CDR3 sequence is CASSLGLVQETQYF. CDR3 sequence (DNA): TGCGCCAGCAGCTTGGGGCTAGTCCAAGAGACCCAGTACTTC.

This clonotype was counted a few times. The genes are TRBV6-5 and TRBJ2-2; 9 bases map to TRBD2. This CDR3 spans 15 amino acids. Losses at the gene ends were 3 bases for V and 6 bases for J; bases not matched to a gene: 5. Germline V gives CDR1 MNHEY, CDR2 SVGAGI. Here the CDR3 reads CASSYGAGGAGELFF. For the CDR3, the DNA is TGTGCCAGCAGTTATGGAGCGGGGGGTGCCGGGGAGCTGTTTTTT.

This chain links TRBV7-9 with TRBJ2-6; no clear D. The CDR3 loop spans 17 amino acids. Trimming shortened V by 4 bases and J by 0 bases, and 13 bases separated the two germline ends. Germline CDR1 is SEHNR and CDR2 is FQNEAQ (reference sequence). The CDR3 DNA sequence: TGTGCCAGCAGCTATAATCCCCAGAGCTCTGGGGCCAACGTCCTGACTTTC. Residues: CASSYNPQSSGANVLTF. Supplemented by reference TRBV7-9 and TRBJ2-6, the full variable domain reads DTGVSQNPRHKITKRGQNVTFRCDPISEHNRLYWYRQTLGQGPEFLTYFQNEAQLEKSRLLSDRFSAERPKGSFSTLEIQRTEQGDSAMYLCASSYNPQSSGANVLTFGAGSRLTVL.

This clonotype was seen ten or more times. The rearrangement links TRBV2 to TRBJ2-1; no firm D call. In germline, CDR1 is SNHLY, CDR2 FYNNEI. Between the trimmed V and J ends, which lost 4 bases and 10 bases, there was a span of 8 bases. The CDR3 is 11 amino acids. CDR3: CASSGDPEQFF. The CDR3 DNA reads as TGTGCCAGCAGTGGTGACCCGGAGCAGTTCTTC. The full variable domain, rest sourced from reference TRBV2 and TRBJ2-1, is EPEVTQTPSHQVTQMGQEVILRCVPISNHLYFYWYRQILGQKVEFLVSFYNNEISEKSEIFDDQFSVERPDGSNFTLKIRSTKLEDSAMYFCASSGDPEQFFGPGTRLTVL.

This clonotype was detected many times. This rearrangement joins TRBV27 to TRBJ1-5, with a weak D call TRBD1 (6 bases). This CDR3 spans 16 amino acids. Per the germline V gene, CDR1 is MNHEY and CDR2 is SMNVEV (reference sequence). Trimming left V 5 bases short and J 5 bases short, with 19 bases between. The CDR3 DNA reads as TGTGCCAGCAGTCCGGACAGCGGGGTAGCATATCAGCCCCAGCATTTT. This sequence encodes CASSPDSGVAYQPQHF.

This clonotype has more than one count but fewer than ten. A junction boundary mismatches the germline segment, possibly from a read error. The J gene is TRBJ1-1, the V gene TRBV29-1, with D uncertain. This CDR3 is 10 amino acids long. Germline-derived CDR1 and CDR2 are SQVTM and ANQGSEA. CDR3 DNA: TGCAGCGTTGAGGAAACGTCGGTGGGGTTT. Translation: CSVEETSVGF.

As for this clonotype: This may arise from a read error, as a much more abundant clone is one base away. The rearrangement uses TRBV7-3 and TRBJ2-5, with 8 positions matching TRBD1. CDR1 and CDR2 from the germline V gene are SGHTA and FQGTGA. The CDR3 totals 16 residues. V dropped 0 bases and J dropped 4; count of bases not matched to a gene: 7. For the CDR3, the DNA is TGTGCCAGCAGCTTAACCGGGACAGGCGTTCGAGAGACCCAGTACTTC. Its protein product is CASSLTGTGVRETQYF.

This clonotype was counted ten times or more. The gene calls are TRBV19 and TRBJ2-1; 10 nucleotides line up with TRBD2. This CDR3 has 14 amino acids. J was trimmed by 2 bases and V by 6 bases; bases with no gene match: 1. CDR1 LNHDA and CDR2 SQIVND come from the germline V gene (reference sequence). The CDR3 DNA reads as TGTGCCAGTAGCGGACTAGCGGCCTACAATGAGCAGTTCTTC. This encodes CASSGLAAYNEQFF.

Many counts were recorded for this clonotype. This chain joins TRBV6-6 and TRBJ2-1, with D perhaps TRBD2 (6 bases). V was cut by 2 bases and J by 3 bases, with 8 bases left in between. Germline V lookup: CDR1 MNHNY, CDR2 SVGAGI (reference sequence). This CDR3 contains 14 residues. As DNA, the CDR3 is TGTGCCAGCAGTTACCGGGAGAACTACAATGAGCAGTTCTTC. Protein sequence: CASSYRENYNEQFF.

This clonotype was counted between two and nine times. V and J are TRBV20-1 and TRBJ2-7; TRBD1 aligns across 8 bases. Germline lookup yields CDR1 DFQATT and CDR2 SNEGSKA (reference sequence). The CDR3 sequence is 12 residues long. V dropped 5 bases and J dropped 2; count of bases not matched to a gene: 2. The CDR3 protein is CSAETGAYEQYF. Written as DNA, the CDR3 is TGCAGTGCTGAGACAGGGGCCTACGAGCAGTACTTC.